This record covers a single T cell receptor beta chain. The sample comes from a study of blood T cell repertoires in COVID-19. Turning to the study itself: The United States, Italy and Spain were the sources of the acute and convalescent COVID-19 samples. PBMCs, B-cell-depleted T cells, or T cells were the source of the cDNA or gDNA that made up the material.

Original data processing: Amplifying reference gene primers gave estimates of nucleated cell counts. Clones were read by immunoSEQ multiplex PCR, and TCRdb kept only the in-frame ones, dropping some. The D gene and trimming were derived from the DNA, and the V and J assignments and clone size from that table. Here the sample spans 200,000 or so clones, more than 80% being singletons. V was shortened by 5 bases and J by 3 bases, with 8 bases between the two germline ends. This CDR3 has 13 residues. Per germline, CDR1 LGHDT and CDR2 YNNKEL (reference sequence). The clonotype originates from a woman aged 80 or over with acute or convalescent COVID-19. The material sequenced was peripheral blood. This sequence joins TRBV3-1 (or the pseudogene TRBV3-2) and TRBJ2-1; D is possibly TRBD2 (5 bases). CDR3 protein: CASSSGIYNEQFF. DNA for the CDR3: TGTGCCAGCAGCTCCGGGATCTACAATGAGCAGTTCTTC.